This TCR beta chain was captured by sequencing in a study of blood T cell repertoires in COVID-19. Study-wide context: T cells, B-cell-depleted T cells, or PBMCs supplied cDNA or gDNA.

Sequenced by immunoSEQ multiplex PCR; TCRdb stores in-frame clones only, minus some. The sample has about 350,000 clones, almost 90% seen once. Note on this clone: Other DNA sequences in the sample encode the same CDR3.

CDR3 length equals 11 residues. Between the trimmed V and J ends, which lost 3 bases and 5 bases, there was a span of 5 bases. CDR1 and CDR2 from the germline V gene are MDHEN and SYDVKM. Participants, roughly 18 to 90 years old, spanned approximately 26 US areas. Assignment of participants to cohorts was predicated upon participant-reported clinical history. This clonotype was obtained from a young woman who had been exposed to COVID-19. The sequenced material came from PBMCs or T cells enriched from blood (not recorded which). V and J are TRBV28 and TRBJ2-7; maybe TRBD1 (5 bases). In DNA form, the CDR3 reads TGTGCCAGCAGTTTCAGGGACGAGCAGTACTTC. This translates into CASSFRDEQYF.